Shown below are 15 T cell receptor beta chains from a single sample sequenced in a study of shared clonotypes between healthy human individuals (dated by TCRdb to 2018 to 2021). Receptor amplification or capture employed the immunoSEQ multiplex PCR assay. Held by TCRdb, this immuneACCESS table contains in-frame sequences only and omits some clones. Under half of the omission traces to an unresolved V gene where checked; the cause of the rest is unknown. The sample table contains some 1,400,000 clones; only one count was recorded for roughly 96% of them. Together, the top ten hold approximately 1.2% of the sample. Sequenced sample: naive CD4+ T cells sorted from blood. This specimen's cell subset or site label, interpreted: CD45RA+ positively selected. The receptors stem from a man aged 30-40 years in good health.

The chain employs TRBV5-1 and TRBJ2-1; possibly TRBD1 for D (5 bases). This CDR3 has 14 residues. Germline V gives CDR1 SGHRS, CDR2 YFSETQ. Trimming left V 0 bases short and J 6 bases short, with 10 bases between. CDR3: CASSLGQNGNEQFF. The CDR3 nucleotides are TGCGCCAGCAGCTTGGGACAGAATGGCAATGAGCAGTTCTTC.

The chain couples TRBV29-1 to TRBJ2-7; D gene uncertain. V lost 4 bases, J lost 5 bases, and 15 bases lay in between. The germline gives CDR1 SQVTM, CDR2 ANQGSEA. The CDR3 is 13 amino acids. CDR3 in DNA: TGCAGCGTTGCCGGACGCACTCGGGACGAGCAGTACTTC. It is translated as CSVAGRTRDEQYF.

This clone appeared a single time. The rearrangement links TRBV5-6 to TRBJ1-1, with D unresolved. V was trimmed by 2 bases and J by 3 bases, leaving 5 bases between them. The CDR3 loop spans 12 amino acids. CDR1 is SGHDT, CDR2 YYEEEE, per germline. The CDR3 sequence is CASSFPDTEAFF. The CDR3 DNA is TGTGCCAGCAGCTTCCCGGACACTGAAGCTTTCTTT.

With respect to this clone: The sample carries other DNA sequences with the same CDR3. The chain is built from TRBV20-1 and TRBJ2-1; maybe TRBD2 (6 bases). CDR3 size: 11 residues. Germline V gene data show CDR1 as DFQATT and CDR2 as SNEGSKA (reference sequence). V gave up 5 bases and J gave up 8 bases, with 10 bases separating them. The CDR3 nucleotides are TGCAGTGCTCGGGAGTCCCATGAGCAGTTCTTC. The encoded protein is CSARESHEQFF.

The chain joins TRBV5-1 to TRBJ2-7, with TRBD2 matching 7 bases. CDR3 size: 13 residues. With 2 bases clipped from V and 6 bases from J, the junction kept 5 bases outside the gene matches. From germline, CDR1 is SGHRS and CDR2 YFSETQ. CDR3 in DNA: TGCGCCAGCAGCTTCCGTACGGGGGGCGAGCAGTACTTC. This sequence encodes CASSFRTGGEQYF.

This clone was seen just once. Other DNA sequences in this specimen translate into the identical CDR3. The gene calls are TRBV7-2 and TRBJ2-7; possible D gene TRBD2, 5 bases. V gave up 4 bases and J gave up 1 base, with 8 bases separating them. CDR3 length: 13 amino acids. The germline V gene has CDR1 SGHTA and CDR2 FQGNSA. The CDR3 sequence is CASSSPGSYEQYF. The DNA for the CDR3 is TGTGCCAGCAGCTCCCCGGGATCCTACGAGCAGTACTTC.

This chain joins TRBV6-1 and TRBJ2-1; D uncertain. Trimming removed 5 bases at V and 6 bases at J, with 14 bases between. The CDR3 is made up of 14 amino acids. Germline assignment: CDR1 MNHNS and CDR2 SASEGT. The CDR3 reads CASSQDIRSNEQFF. In DNA form, the CDR3 reads TGTGCCAGCAGTCAAGATATTAGAAGCAATGAGCAGTTCTTC.

This rearrangement joins TRBV28 to TRBJ2-1; D uncertain. The length of the CDR3 is 17 residues. Germline-derived CDR1 and CDR2 are MDHEN and SYDVKM. V was pared by 3 bases and J by 3 bases, with 18 bases between. The CDR3: CASSFGLRNLGYNEQFF. CDR3 coding DNA: TGTGCCAGCAGTTTCGGGCTAAGAAATCTAGGCTACAATGAGCAGTTCTTC.

This clone came up once. This chain uses TRBV28 with TRBJ1-2; no firm D call. Germline values: CDR1 MDHEN, CDR2 SYDVKM. The length of the CDR3 is 15 residues. Trimming left V 3 bases short and J 5 bases short, with 16 bases between. The CDR3 here is CASSFPGAGLYGYTF. In DNA, the CDR3 is TGTGCCAGCAGTTTCCCCGGCGCGGGATTATATGGCTACACCTTC.

The chain joins TRBV18 to TRBJ2-1; TRBD2 agrees at 8 bases. V shed 3 bases and J 0 bases; nucleotides not matched to a gene: 4. Germline lookup yields CDR1 KGHSH and CDR2 LQKENI. The CDR3 runs 16 residues. CDR3 DNA sequence: TGTGCCAGCTCACCGGCGGGGGGCGCCTCCTACAATGAGCAGTTCTTC. Translating it yields CASSPAGGASYNEQFF.

The genes are TRBV9 and TRBJ2-1; 8 nucleotides line up with TRBD2. The junction had 11 bases not matched to a gene; V was cut back by 0 bases and J by 15 bases. The CDR3 runs to 14 residues. Germline CDR1 and CDR2: SGDLS and YYNGEE. The CDR3 here is CASSVGSDRTSPFF. The CDR3 DNA sequence: TGTGCCAGCAGCGTAGGATCCGATAGGACTAGCCCGTTCTTC.

The rearrangement links TRBV29-1 to TRBJ2-7; 9 bases are shared with TRBD2. With V trimmed by 0 bases and J by 7 bases, 7 bases remained unmatched. Germline lookup yields CDR1 SQVTM and CDR2 ANQGSEA. This CDR3 comprises 14 residues. CDR3 nucleotides: TGCAGCGTTGAAGATCGGGGACTAGCTGGGGAGCAGTACTTC. As protein: CSVEDRGLAGEQYF.

The V gene is TRBV19, the J gene TRBJ2-5; D might be TRBD2 (5 bases). Trimming stripped 4 bases from V and 5 bases from J, with 11 bases between. Looked up from germline, CDR1 is LNHDA and CDR2 is SQIVND (reference sequence). The CDR3 is made up of 13 amino acids. The CDR3 is CASSKEAWETQYF. CDR3 coding DNA: TGTGCCAGTAGTAAGGAGGCCTGGGAGACCCAGTACTTC.

The rearrangement links TRBV2 to TRBJ2-3; D not certain. CDR3 length: 14 residues. Trimming took 8 bases from V and 1 from J, leaving 13 bases between them. Germline V gene data show CDR1 as SNHLY and CDR2 as FYNNEI. The DNA for the CDR3 is TGTGCCAGCGATCTTGGAGCGCGCACAGATACGCAGTATTTT. Its translation: CASDLGARTDTQYF.

V gene TRBV7-2 combines with J gene TRBJ1-5; D possibly corresponds to TRBD1 (6 bases). Germline CDR1 is SGHTA and CDR2 is FQGNSA. This CDR3 region has 13 residues. The DNA for the CDR3 is TGTGCTTCCGGGGGGGGCCAAAATCAGCCCCAGCATTTT. This gives the protein CASGGGQNQPQHF.